This TCR beta chain originates from a study of tumor-infiltrating lymphocytes in oesophageal squamous cell carcinoma. There are 20 residues in the CDR3. From germline, CDR1 is SEHNR and CDR2 FQNEAQ (reference sequence). Using its own MiXCR run on the PCR reads, TCRdb lists one record per CDR3 protein. Of around 16,000 distinct CDR3 sequences in the sample, around 50% were seen once. The clonotype was recovered from a male donor with esophageal squamous cell carcinoma. The rearrangement joins TRBV7-9 to TRBJ2-7, with TRBD2 matching over 12 bases. The J call could be wrong; TRBJ2-1 is a better fit for the DNA end. What was sequenced was esophageal tumor tissue. This chain's CDR3 is CASRRRGETSGSMPYNEQFF. CDR3 bases: TGTGCCAGCAGACGTAGAGGGGAGACTAGCGGGAGTATGCCCTACAATGAGCAGTTCTTC.